This TCR beta chain was captured in a study of T cell repertoires in cytomegalovirus infection. Looking at the study overall: From public TCR beta signatures came an indication of both CMV infection and matching HLA type. General study findings and limits: Cumulative frequency of public TCR beta families picked out carriers of CMV plus the relevant HLA.

The CDR3 has 14 residues. The ends were cut back, 6 bases at V and 1 base at J, with 9 bases in the middle. The germline V gene has CDR1 SGHTA and CDR2 FQGTGA. TCRdb used MiXCR to reprocess the reads, holding one entry per CDR3 protein. Of a few hundred thousand distinct CDR3 sequences detected, about 13% appear once; the ten largest clones hold 7.5% to 10%. As regards this clonotype: As yet, its antigen is unknown.

The TCR sequence derives from a human donor in good health (CMV status not recorded). Some clones in this sample may be carry-over from other donors' samples. The sequenced sample was PBMCs. V is TRBV7-3 and J is TRBJ2-2; D is unclear. Here the CDR3 DNA reads TGTGCCAGCAGGCCTACAGTGAACACCGGGGAGCTGTTTTTT. As protein: CASRPTVNTGELFF. The complete variable domain, with remaining parts taken from reference TRBV7-3 and TRBJ2-2, reads GAGVSQTPSNKVTEKGKYVELRCDPISGHTALYWYRQSLGQGPEFLIYFQGTGAADDSGLPNDRFFAVRPEGSVSTLKIQRTERGDSAVYLCASRPTVNTGELFFGEGSRLTVL.